This TCR beta chain derives from a study of blood T cell repertoires in COVID-19. The overall study: Sample material is recorded as cDNA or gDNA derived from T cells, B-cell-depleted T cells, or PBMCs.

V lost 11 bases to trimming and J lost 0 bases; unmatched junction nucleotides: 2. Germline V gene lookup returns CDR1 MNHEY and CDR2 SVGAGI. This CDR3 contains 14 residues. Original methodology: Nucleated cell number was recorded as an estimate derived from reference gene primer amplification. TCRdb's table, derived via immunoSEQ multiplex PCR, lists solely in-frame clones and lacks some. That table furnishes V, J and clone size, whereas the DNA furnished D and trimming. The data hold 310,000 or so clones, with 83% observed a single time. This clone was seen only a few times. This receptor was obtained from a woman in her forties or fifties with acute or convalescent COVID-19. The genes are TRBV6-5 and TRBJ2-6; TRBD1 agrees at 9 bases. Sequencing was carried out using peripheral blood. Written as DNA, the CDR3 is TGTGCCGGACAGGGGTCCTCTGGGGCCAACGTCCTGACTTTC. Translation gives CAGQGSSGANVLTF.